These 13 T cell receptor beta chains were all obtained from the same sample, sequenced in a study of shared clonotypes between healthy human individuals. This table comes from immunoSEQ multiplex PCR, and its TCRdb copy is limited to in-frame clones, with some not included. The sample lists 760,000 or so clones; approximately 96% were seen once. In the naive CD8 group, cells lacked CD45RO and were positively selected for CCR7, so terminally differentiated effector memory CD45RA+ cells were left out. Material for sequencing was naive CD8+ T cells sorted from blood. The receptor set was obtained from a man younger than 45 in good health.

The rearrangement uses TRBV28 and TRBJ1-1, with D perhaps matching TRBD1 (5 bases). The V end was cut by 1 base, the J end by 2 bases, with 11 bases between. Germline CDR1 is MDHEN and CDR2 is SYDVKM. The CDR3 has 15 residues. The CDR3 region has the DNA TGTGCCAGCAGTTTATTTGGGGGTAGCAACACTGAAGCTTTCTTT. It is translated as CASSLFGGSNTEAFF.

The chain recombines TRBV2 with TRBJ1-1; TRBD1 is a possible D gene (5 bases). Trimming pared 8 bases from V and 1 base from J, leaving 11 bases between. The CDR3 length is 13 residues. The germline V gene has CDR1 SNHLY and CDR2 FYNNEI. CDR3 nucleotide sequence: TGTGCCAGCGCGCCTACAGGGAACACTGAAGCTTTCTTT. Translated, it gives CASAPTGNTEAFF. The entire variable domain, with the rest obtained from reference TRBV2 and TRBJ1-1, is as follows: EPEVTQTPSHQVTQMGQEVILRCVPISNHLYFYWYRQILGQKVEFLVSFYNNEISEKSEIFDDQFSVERPDGSNFTLKIRSTKLEDSAMYFCASAPTGNTEAFFGQGTRLTVV.

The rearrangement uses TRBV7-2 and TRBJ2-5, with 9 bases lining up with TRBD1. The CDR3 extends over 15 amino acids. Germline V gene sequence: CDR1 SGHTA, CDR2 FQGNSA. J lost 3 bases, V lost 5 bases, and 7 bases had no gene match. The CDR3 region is CASSLLGQGKETQYF. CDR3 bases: TGTGCCAGCAGCCTCCTAGGACAGGGGAAAGAGACCCAGTACTTC.

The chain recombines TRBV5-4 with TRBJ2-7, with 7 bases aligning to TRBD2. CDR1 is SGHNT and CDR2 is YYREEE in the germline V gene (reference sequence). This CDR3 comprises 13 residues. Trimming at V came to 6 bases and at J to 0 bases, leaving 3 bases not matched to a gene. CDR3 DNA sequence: TGTGCCAGCACGGGAGGTAACTCCTACGAGCAGTACTTC. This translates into CASTGGNSYEQYF.

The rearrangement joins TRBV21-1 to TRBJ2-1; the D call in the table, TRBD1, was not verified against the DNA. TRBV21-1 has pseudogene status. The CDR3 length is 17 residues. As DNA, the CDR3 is TGTGCCAGCAGAAAGAGACAGTCAGCTGGGACCTACAATGAGCAGTTCTTC. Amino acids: CASRKRQSAGTYNEQFF.

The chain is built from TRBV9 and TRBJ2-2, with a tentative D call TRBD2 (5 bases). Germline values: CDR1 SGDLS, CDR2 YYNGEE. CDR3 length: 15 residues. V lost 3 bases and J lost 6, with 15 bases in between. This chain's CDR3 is CASSAGGGWPGELFF. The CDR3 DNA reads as TGTGCCAGCAGCGCAGGAGGAGGTTGGCCCGGGGAGCTGTTTTTT.

DNA of the CDR3: TGTGCCAGCAGTGAACGACTAGCTAGGGAGCAGTACTTC. It yields the protein CASSERLAREQYF. The rearrangement links TRBV25-1 to TRBJ2-7, with TRBD2 matching 7 bases. The germline V gene has CDR1 MGHDK and CDR2 SYGVNS. This CDR3 has 13 residues. V was clipped by 2 bases and J by 7 bases; unmatched bases: 5.

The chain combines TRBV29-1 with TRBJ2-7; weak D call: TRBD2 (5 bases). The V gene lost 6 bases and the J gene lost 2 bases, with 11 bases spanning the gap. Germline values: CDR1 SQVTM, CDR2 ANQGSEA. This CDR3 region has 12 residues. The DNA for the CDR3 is TGCAGCGTGGACGACGGGACCTACGAGCAGTACTTC. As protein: CSVDDGTYEQYF.

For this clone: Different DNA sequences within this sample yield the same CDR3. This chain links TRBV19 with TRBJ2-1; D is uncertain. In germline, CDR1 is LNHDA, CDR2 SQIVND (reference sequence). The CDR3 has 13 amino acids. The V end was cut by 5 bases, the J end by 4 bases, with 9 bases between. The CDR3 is CASSLASYNEQFF. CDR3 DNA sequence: TGTGCCAGTAGTTTAGCTTCGTACAATGAGCAGTTCTTC. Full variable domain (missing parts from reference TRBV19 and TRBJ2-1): DGGITQSPKYLFRKEGQNVTLSCEQNLNHDAMYWYRQDPGQGLRLIYYSQIVNDFQKGDIAEGYSVSREKKESFPLTVTSAQKNPTAFYLCASSLASYNEQFFGPGTRLTVL.

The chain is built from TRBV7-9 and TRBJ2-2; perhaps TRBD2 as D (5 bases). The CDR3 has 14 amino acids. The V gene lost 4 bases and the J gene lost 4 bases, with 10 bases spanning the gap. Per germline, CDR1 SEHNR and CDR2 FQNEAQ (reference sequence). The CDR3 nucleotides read TGTGCCAGCAGCTCCGGACTTTTCACCGGGGAGCTGTTTTTT. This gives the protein CASSSGLFTGELFF.

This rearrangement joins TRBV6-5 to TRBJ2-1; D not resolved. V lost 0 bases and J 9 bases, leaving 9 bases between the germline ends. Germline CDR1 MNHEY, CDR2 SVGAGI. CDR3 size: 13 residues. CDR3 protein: CASSYSIAGEQFF. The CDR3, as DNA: TGTGCCAGCAGTTACTCGATAGCCGGTGAGCAGTTCTTC.

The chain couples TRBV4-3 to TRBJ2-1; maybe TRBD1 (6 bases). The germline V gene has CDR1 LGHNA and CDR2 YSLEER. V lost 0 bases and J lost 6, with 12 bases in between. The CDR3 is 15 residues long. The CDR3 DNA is TGCGCCAGCAGCCAAGATAGGGGGTTTTTCAATGAGCAGTTCTTC. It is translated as CASSQDRGFFNEQFF.

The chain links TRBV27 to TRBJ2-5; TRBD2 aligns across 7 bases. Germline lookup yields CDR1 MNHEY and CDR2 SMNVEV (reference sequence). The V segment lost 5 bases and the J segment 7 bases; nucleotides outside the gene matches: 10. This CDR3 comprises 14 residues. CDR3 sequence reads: CASSRGGSRWTQYF. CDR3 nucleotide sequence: TGTGCCAGCAGTCGCGGGGGATCTCGGTGGACCCAGTACTTC.